The 23 T cell receptor beta chains below all came from one sample that was sequenced in a study of cytomegalovirus exposure and HLA in healthy donors. PCR amplification relied on 60 Vbeta primers (plus 13 Jbeta primers). Profiling relied on immunoSEQ multiplex PCR, and the TCRdb table lists in-frame clones only, not all of them. The sample includes around 110,000 clones, around 80% of them seen just once. The sequenced sample was PBMCs. Source of these receptors: a man aged 25 to 40 in good health and CMV-seropositive.

The rearrangement links TRBV19 to TRBJ2-3; the D gene is possibly TRBD1 (6 bases). This CDR3 is 14 amino acids long. The germline gives CDR1 LNHDA, CDR2 SQIVND (reference sequence). V shed 5 bases and J shed 3 bases, with 12 bases lying between them. The CDR3 loop is CASSLRGVTDTQYF. The CDR3, as DNA: TGTGCCAGTAGTCTCAGGGGAGTGACAGATACGCAGTATTTT.

The J gene is TRBJ2-1, the V gene TRBV6-4; D is possibly TRBD2 (7 bases). V was shortened by 2 bases and J by 2 bases, with 10 bases between the two germline ends. Germline V gene data show CDR1 as MRHNA and CDR2 as SNTAGT. This CDR3 spans 15 amino acids. The CDR3 loop reads CASSDGGAPYNEQFF. The CDR3 DNA reads TGTGCCAGCAGTGACGGGGGGGCCCCCTACAATGAGCAGTTCTTC.

CDR3 sequence (DNA): TGCGCCAGCGGCTCGGGAGGGGGCGTAGGCACAGATACGCAGTATTTT. Amino acids: CASGSGGGVGTDTQYF. The chain employs TRBV23-1 and TRBJ2-3, with D perhaps matching TRBD2 (8 bases). TRBV23-1 is recorded as an ORF, its role being uncertain. There are 16 residues in the CDR3. With 8 bases removed from V and 1 base from J, the gap between germline ends came to 19 bases.

The chain employs TRBV18 and TRBJ1-3; possible D gene TRBD1, 5 bases. The germline V gene encodes CDR1 KGHSH and CDR2 LQKENI. The length of the CDR3 is 15 residues. The V end was cut by 8 bases, the J end by 2 bases, with 16 bases between. For the CDR3, the DNA is TGTGCCAGCGGCGGAACGGGGGGTCCTGGAAACACCATATATTTT. It codes for CASGGTGGPGNTIYF.

V and J are TRBV1 and TRBJ2-7; the D call of TRBD2 is as the table states it, not checked on the DNA. TRBV1 is tagged as a pseudogene. The CDR3 has 16 amino acids. The CDR3 sequence: CTSSSRTSGSFGEQYV. DNA for the CDR3: TGCACCAGCAGCTCCCGGACTAGCGGGAGTTTCGGCGAGCAGTACGTC.

CDR3 DNA sequence: TGCGCCAGCAGCTTGGAAACAGGGGGTGTTCAGCTTGGAAACACCATATATTTT. Translated: CASSLETGGVQLGNTIYF. The chain uses TRBV5-1 and TRBJ1-3; 8 nucleotides agree with TRBD1. The CDR3 is made up of 18 amino acids. Germline CDR1 reads SGHRS; CDR2 reads YFSETQ. V was pared by 0 bases and J by 3 bases, with 11 bases of the junction left unmatched.

In its sample, this clone was seen once. The chain uses TRBV7-9 and TRBJ1-2; D is perhaps TRBD1 (6 bases). The CDR3 sequence is 13 residues long. CDR1 is SEHNR and CDR2 is FQNEAQ in the germline V gene (reference sequence). The germline V and J ends were trimmed by 5 bases and 8 bases, with 15 bases remaining between them. CDR3 sequence: CASSTNRAGGYTF. Here the CDR3 DNA reads TGTGCCAGCAGCACCAACAGGGCAGGGGGCTACACCTTC. Based on the CDR3 plus reference TRBV7-9 and TRBJ1-2, the full variable domain is DTGVSQNPRHKITKRGQNVTFRCDPISEHNRLYWYRQTLGQGPEFLTYFQNEAQLEKSRLLSDRFSAERPKGSFSTLEIQRTEQGDSAMYLCASSTNRAGGYTFGSGTRLTVV.

The V gene is TRBV6-6, the J gene TRBJ1-1, with a weak D call TRBD1 (6 bases). The germline V gene has CDR1 MNHNY and CDR2 SVGAGI (reference sequence). The CDR3 covers 12 residues. V was shortened by 6 bases and J by 1 base, with 6 bases between the two germline ends. The chain's CDR3 is CASRQGNTEAFF. Here the CDR3 DNA reads TGTGCCAGCAGACAGGGGAACACTGAAGCTTTCTTT.

The V call is TRBV6-5, the J call TRBJ1-1, with 7 bases identical to TRBD1. CDR3 length: 16 residues. V lost 4 bases and J lost 3; bases outside the gene matches: 11. Germline CDR1 reads MNHEY; CDR2 reads SVGAGI. The DNA for the CDR3 is TGTGCCAGCAGTTCCACCCCGGACAGGTTAGACACTGAAGCTTTCTTT. It is translated as CASSSTPDRLDTEAFF.

The genes are TRBV29-1 and TRBJ2-3; a weak D match, TRBD1 (6 bases). The V gene lost 4 bases and the J gene lost 2 bases, with 19 bases spanning the gap. From germline, CDR1 is SQVTM and CDR2 ANQGSEA. The CDR3 has 16 amino acids. CDR3 protein: CSVGALLGGPTDTQYF. The DNA of the CDR3 is TGCAGCGTTGGAGCCCTACTAGGGGGACCCACAGATACGCAGTATTTT.

The J gene is TRBJ1-5, the V gene TRBV2, with D maybe TRBD1 (6 bases). In germline, CDR1 is SNHLY, CDR2 FYNNEI. The V gene lost 6 bases and the J gene lost 5 bases, with 14 bases spanning the gap. This CDR3 comprises 14 residues. This CDR3 reads CASSDRISDQPQHF. In nucleotides, the CDR3 is TGTGCCAGCAGCGACAGGATATCTGATCAGCCCCAGCATTTT.

The rearrangement links TRBV5-1 to TRBJ2-6, with TRBD1 matching over 7 bases. V dropped 5 bases and J dropped 0; count of bases not matched to a gene: 11. Germline CDR1 is SGHRS and CDR2 is YFSETQ. The CDR3 extends over 18 amino acids. The CDR3 DNA is TGCGCCAGCAGAATAGGGACAGACTACCACTCTGGGGCCAACGTCCTGACTTTC. As protein: CASRIGTDYHSGANVLTF.

This clone was seen once. This chain connects TRBV7-3 to TRBJ2-1, with TRBD2 identical over 10 bases. CDR1 SGHTA and CDR2 FQGTGA come from the germline V gene. After removal of 5 bases from V and 3 bases from J, the junction contained 4 bases not matched to a gene. The CDR3 spans 15 residues. CDR3 amino acids: CASSATSGDYNEQFF. CDR3 coding DNA: TGTGCCAGCAGCGCCACTAGCGGGGACTACAATGAGCAGTTCTTC. Using reference TRBV7-3 and TRBJ2-1 for the parts outside the CDR3, the full variable domain is GAGVSQTPSNKVTEKGKYVELRCDPISGHTALYWYRQSLGQGPEFLIYFQGTGAADDSGLPNDRFFAVRPEGSVSTLKIQRTERGDSAVYLCASSATSGDYNEQFFGPGTRLTVL.

This clone has ten or more counts. The rearrangement uses TRBV10-3 and TRBJ1-1; maybe TRBD1 (6 bases). Germline V gives CDR1 ENHRY, CDR2 SYGVKD. V dropped 0 bases and J dropped 1 base, with 6 bases sitting between them. The length of the CDR3 is 14 residues. The CDR3 sequence: CAISESGANTEAFF. For the CDR3, the DNA is TGTGCCATCAGTGAGTCGGGGGCGAACACTGAAGCTTTCTTT.

This clone was detected a few times. This chain connects TRBV28 to TRBJ2-2; TRBD2 aligns across 10 bases. Germline-derived CDR1 and CDR2 are MDHEN and SYDVKM. V trimming: 7 bases; J trimming: 7 bases; junction bases outside the gene matches: 9. This CDR3 is built from 15 residues. The CDR3 spells CASNQLAGVGGELFF. The CDR3 DNA reads as TGTGCCAGCAATCAGCTAGCGGGGGTTGGCGGGGAGCTGTTTTTT. Full variable domain (remainder filled in from reference TRBV28 and TRBJ2-2): DVKVTQSSRYLVKRTGEKVFLECVQDMDHENMFWYRQDPGLGLRLIYFSYDVKMKEKGDIPEGYSVSREKKERFSLILESASTNQTSMYLCASNQLAGVGGELFFGEGSRLTVL.

This sequence joins TRBV6-1 and TRBJ2-7; TRBD1 aligns across 9 bases. After removal of 11 bases from V and 6 bases from J, the junction contained 11 bases not matched to a gene. The CDR3 loop spans 13 amino acids. Per the germline V gene, CDR1 is MNHNS and CDR2 is SASEGT. Here the CDR3 DNA reads TGTGCCGCCCACCGGGACAGGGCGGCCGAGCAGTACTTC. This encodes CAAHRDRAAEQYF.

J is TRBJ2-3 and V is TRBV7-2; D might be TRBD2 (5 bases). CDR1 is SGHTA and CDR2 is FQGNSA in the germline V gene. Trimming removed 1 base from V and 2 bases from J, with 13 bases in between. The CDR3 spans 16 residues. The CDR3, as DNA: TGTGCCAGCAGCTTAGAGGCGGGCTCCTACACAGATACGCAGTATTTT. Residues: CASSLEAGSYTDTQYF.

The chain joins TRBV15 to TRBJ1-2; D not certain. Trimming removed 0 bases from V and 3 bases from J, with 11 bases in between. The length of the CDR3 is 15 residues. Germline CDR1 and CDR2: LNHNV and YYDKDF (reference sequence). The CDR3 region has the DNA TGTGCCACCAGCAGAGACAGGACGGACTACTATGGCTACACCTTC. Translating it yields CATSRDRTDYYGYTF.

This chain links TRBV5-4 with TRBJ1-2, with D unresolved. V was pared by 4 bases and J by 4 bases, with 14 bases between. The CDR3 loop spans 14 amino acids. CDR1 and CDR2 from the germline V gene are SGHNT and YYREEE (reference sequence). CDR3 amino acids: CASSPVSEGYGYTF. In DNA form, the CDR3 reads TGTGCCAGCAGCCCAGTTTCCGAGGGCTATGGCTACACCTTC.

This clone was detected only a few times. The rearrangement joins TRBV7-9 to TRBJ1-1; 7 nucleotides align to TRBD1. Trimming at V came to 5 bases and at J to 4 bases, leaving 10 bases not matched to a gene. CDR3 length: 15 amino acids. CDR1 and CDR2 (germline): SEHNR, FQNEAQ (reference sequence). CDR3 DNA sequence: TGTGCCAGCAGCATGAAAGGGGGCAGGAGCACTGAAGCTTTCTTT. This translates into CASSMKGGRSTEAFF.

The chain employs TRBV5-1 and TRBJ2-1; 7 bases match TRBD2. Per the germline V gene, CDR1 is SGHRS and CDR2 is YFSETQ. The length of the CDR3 is 15 residues. Trimming removed 2 bases from V and 4 bases from J; junction bases left unmatched: 6. This chain's CDR3 is CASSLAGRGYNEQFF. DNA of the CDR3: TGCGCCAGCAGCTTAGCGGGACGGGGGTACAATGAGCAGTTCTTC. The full variable domain, rest sourced from reference TRBV5-1 and TRBJ2-1, is KAGVTQTPRYLIKTRGQQVTLSCSPISGHRSVSWYQQTPGQGLQFLFEYFSETQRNKGNFPGRFSGRQFSNSRSEMNVSTLELGDSALYLCASSLAGRGYNEQFFGPGTRLTVL.

Remarks on this clone: Other DNA sequences in the same sample also yield this CDR3. The rearrangement links TRBV27 to TRBJ2-1; TRBD1 matches at 9 bases. CDR3 size: 15 residues. Germline V gene sequence: CDR1 MNHEY, CDR2 SMNVEV (reference sequence). Trimming took 3 bases from V and 2 from J; bases not matched to a gene: 2. The CDR3 here is CASSLGTGTYNEQFF. CDR3 nucleotide sequence: TGTGCCAGCAGTTTGGGGACAGGGACCTACAATGAGCAGTTCTTC.

The V call is TRBV6-4, the J call TRBJ2-1; TRBD1 agrees at 10 bases. The CDR3 contains 14 residues. J gave up 5 bases and V 5 bases, and 3 bases lay outside the gene matches. Germline V CDR1 and CDR2: MRHNA, SNTAGT. The CDR3 nucleotides read TGTGCCAGCAGTCTGACAGGGGGCCACAATGAGCAGTTCTTC. This sequence encodes CASSLTGGHNEQFF.